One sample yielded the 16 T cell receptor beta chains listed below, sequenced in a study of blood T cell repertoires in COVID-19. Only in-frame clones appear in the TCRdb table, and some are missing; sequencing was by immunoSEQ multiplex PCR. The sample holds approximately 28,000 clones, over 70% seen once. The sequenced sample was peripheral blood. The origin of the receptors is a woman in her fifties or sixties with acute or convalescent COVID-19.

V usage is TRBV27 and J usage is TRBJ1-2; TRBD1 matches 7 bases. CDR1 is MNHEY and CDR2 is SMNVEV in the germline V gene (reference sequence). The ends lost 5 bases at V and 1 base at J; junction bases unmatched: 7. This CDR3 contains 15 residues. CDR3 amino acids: CASSTAGTVNYGYTF. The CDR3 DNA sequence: TGTGCCAGCAGTACCGCCGGGACAGTTAACTATGGCTACACCTTC.

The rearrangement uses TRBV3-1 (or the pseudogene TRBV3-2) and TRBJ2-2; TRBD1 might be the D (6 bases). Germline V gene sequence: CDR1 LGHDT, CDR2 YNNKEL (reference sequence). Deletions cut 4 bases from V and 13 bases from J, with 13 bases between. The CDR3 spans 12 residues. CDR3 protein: CASSPSQGRLFF. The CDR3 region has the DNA TGTGCCAGCAGCCCCTCCCAGGGGAGGCTGTTTTTT.

This CDR3 is CASSLRGGSATEAFF. The CDR3, as DNA: TGTGCCAGCAGCTTACGGGGGGGCTCGGCCACTGAAGCTTTCTTT. This chain joins TRBV7-3 and TRBJ1-1, with D possibly matching TRBD1 (6 bases). This CDR3 comprises 15 residues. Per germline, CDR1 SGHTA and CDR2 FQGTGA. The ends were cut back, 2 bases at V and 4 bases at J, with 14 bases in the middle.

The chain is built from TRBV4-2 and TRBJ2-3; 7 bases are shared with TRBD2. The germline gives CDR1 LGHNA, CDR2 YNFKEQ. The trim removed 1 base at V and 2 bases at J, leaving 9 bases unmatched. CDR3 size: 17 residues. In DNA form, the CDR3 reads TGTGCCAGCAGCCAAGCCCGCGAAGCGGGGAACACAGATACGCAGTATTTT. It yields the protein CASSQAREAGNTDTQYF.

Here the CDR3 DNA reads TGTGCCACCAGTGATGACACAGGGTTAGACTATGGCTACACCTTC. As protein: CATSDDTGLDYGYTF. V is TRBV24-1 and J is TRBJ1-2, with a weak D call TRBD1 (6 bases). The V gene lost 3 bases and the J gene lost 3 bases, with 13 bases spanning the gap. CDR1 is KGHDR and CDR2 is SFDVKD in the germline V gene. CDR3 length: 15 amino acids.

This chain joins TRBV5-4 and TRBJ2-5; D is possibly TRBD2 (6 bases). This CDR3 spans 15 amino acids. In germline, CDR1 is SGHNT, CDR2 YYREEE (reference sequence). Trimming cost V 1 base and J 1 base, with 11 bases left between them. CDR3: CASSLLGGPQETQYF. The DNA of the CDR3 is TGTGCCAGCAGCTTGCTGGGGGGTCCCCAAGAGACCCAGTACTTC. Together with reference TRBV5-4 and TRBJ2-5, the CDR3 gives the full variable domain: ETGVTQSPTHLIKTRGQQVTLRCSSQSGHNTVSWYQQALGQGPQFIFQYYREEENGRGNFPPRFSGLQFPNYSSELNVNALELDDSALYLCASSLLGGPQETQYFGPGTRLLVL.

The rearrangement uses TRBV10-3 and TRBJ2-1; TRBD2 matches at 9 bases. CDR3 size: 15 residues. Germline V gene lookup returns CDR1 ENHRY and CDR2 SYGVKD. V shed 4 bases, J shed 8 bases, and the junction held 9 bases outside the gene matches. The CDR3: CAISAGGLARDEQFF. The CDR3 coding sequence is TGTGCCATCAGTGCAGGGGGACTAGCAAGGGATGAGCAGTTCTTC.

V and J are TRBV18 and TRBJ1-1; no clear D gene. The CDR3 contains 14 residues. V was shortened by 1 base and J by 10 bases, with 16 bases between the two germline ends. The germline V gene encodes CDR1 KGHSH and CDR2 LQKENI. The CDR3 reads CASSPRFGEEVAFF. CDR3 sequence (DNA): TGTGCCAGCTCACCACGGTTCGGGGAAGAGGTAGCTTTCTTT. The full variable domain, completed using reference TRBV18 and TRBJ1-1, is NAGVMQNPRHLVRRRGQEARLRCSPMKGHSHVYWYRQLPEEGLKFMVYLQKENIIDESGMPKERFSAEFPKEGPSILRIQQVVRGDSAAYFCASSPRFGEEVAFFGQGTRLTVV.

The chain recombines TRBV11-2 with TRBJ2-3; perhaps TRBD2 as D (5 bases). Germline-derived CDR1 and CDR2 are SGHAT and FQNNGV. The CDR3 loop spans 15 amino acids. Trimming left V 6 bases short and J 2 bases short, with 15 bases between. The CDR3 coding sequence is TGTGCCAGCAGTGGATGGGGAGCTAACACAGATACGCAGTATTTT. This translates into CASSGWGANTDTQYF.

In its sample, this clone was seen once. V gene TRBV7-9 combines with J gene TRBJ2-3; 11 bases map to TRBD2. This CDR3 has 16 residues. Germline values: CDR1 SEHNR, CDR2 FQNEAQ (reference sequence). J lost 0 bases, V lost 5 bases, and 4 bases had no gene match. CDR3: CASSQLAGVSTDTQYF. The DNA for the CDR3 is TGTGCCAGCAGCCAACTAGCGGGGGTTAGCACAGATACGCAGTATTTT.

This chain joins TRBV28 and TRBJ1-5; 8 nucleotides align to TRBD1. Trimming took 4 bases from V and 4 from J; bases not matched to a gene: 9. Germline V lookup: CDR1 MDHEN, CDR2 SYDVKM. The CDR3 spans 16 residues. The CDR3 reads CASSSWGQVANQPQHF. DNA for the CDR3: TGTGCCAGCAGTTCTTGGGGACAGGTCGCTAATCAGCCCCAGCATTTT.

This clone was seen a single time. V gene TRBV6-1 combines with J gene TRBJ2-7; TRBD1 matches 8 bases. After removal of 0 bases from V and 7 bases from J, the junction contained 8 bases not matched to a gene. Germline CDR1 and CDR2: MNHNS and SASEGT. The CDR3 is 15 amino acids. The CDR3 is CASSEAGTGPWEQYF. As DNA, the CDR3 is TGTGCCAGCAGTGAAGCGGGGACAGGACCCTGGGAGCAGTACTTC.

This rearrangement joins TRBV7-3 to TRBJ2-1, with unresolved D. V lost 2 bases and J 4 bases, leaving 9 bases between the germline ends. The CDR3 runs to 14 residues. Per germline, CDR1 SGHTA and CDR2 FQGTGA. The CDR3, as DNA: TGTGCCAGCAGCTTACTGGCTAGTTACAATGAGCAGTTCTTC. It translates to CASSLLASYNEQFF.

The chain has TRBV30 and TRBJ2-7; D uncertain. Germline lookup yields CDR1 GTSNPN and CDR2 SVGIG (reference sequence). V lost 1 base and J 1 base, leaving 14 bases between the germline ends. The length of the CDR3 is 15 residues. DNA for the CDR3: TGTGCCTGGAGTGGGATAGTTGGCGGATCCTACGAGCAGTACTTC. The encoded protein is CAWSGIVGGSYEQYF.

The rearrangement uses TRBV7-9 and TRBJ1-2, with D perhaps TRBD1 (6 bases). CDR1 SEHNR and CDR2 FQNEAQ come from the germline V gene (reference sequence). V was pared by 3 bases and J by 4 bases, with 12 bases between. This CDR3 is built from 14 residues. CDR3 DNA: TGTGCCAGCAGCTTTGATACAGGGCTCTATGGCTACACCTTC. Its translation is CASSFDTGLYGYTF.

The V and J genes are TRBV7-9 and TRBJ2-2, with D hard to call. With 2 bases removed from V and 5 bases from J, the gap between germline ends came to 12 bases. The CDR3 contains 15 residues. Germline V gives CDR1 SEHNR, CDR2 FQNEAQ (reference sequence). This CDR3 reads CASSLNRSPTGELFF. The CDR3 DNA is TGTGCCAGCAGCTTAAACAGATCACCGACCGGGGAGCTGTTTTTT.